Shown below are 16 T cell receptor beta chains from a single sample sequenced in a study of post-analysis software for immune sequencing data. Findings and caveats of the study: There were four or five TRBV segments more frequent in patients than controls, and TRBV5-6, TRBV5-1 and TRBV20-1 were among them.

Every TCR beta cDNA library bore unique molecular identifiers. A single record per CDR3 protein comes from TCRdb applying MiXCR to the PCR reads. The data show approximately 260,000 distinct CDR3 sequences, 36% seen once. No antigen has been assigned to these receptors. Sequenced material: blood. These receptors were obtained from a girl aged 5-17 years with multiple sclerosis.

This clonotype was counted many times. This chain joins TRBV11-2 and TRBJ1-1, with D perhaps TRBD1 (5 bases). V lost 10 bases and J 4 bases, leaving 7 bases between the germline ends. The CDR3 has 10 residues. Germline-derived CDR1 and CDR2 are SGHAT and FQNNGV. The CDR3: CATQGTEAFF. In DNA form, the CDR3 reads TGTGCCACCCAGGGCACTGAAGCTTTCTTT.

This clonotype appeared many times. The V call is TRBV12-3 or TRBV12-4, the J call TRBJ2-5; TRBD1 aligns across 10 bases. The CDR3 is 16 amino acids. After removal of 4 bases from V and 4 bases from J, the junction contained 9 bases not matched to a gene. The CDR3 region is CASSSTSDRGRETQYF. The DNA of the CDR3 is TGTGCCAGCAGTTCGACCTCCGACAGGGGGCGAGAGACCCAGTACTTC.

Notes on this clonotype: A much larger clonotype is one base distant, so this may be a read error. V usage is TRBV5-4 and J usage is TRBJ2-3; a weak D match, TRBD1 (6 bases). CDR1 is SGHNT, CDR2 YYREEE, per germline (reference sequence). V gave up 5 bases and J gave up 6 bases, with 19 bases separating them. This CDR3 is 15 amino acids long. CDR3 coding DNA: TGTGCCAGCAGTCGAACCGGGACATGGGACGATACGCAGTATTTT. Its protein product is CASSRTGTWDDTQYF.

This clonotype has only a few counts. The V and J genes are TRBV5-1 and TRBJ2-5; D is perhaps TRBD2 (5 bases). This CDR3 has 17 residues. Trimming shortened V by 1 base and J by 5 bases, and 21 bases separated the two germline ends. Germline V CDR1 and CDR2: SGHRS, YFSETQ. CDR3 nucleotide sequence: TGCGCCAGCAGCTTGCCTTTGCAGGCGGGTCTTTACGAGACCCAGTACTTC. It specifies CASSLPLQAGLYETQYF.

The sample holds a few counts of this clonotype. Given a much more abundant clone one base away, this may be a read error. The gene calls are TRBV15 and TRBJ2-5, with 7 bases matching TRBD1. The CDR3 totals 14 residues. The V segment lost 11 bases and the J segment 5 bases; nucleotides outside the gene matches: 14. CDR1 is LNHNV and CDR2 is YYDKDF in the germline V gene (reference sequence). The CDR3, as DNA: TGTGCCGCCGCGCAGACAGGGAACGGCGAGACCCAGTACTTC. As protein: CAAAQTGNGETQYF.

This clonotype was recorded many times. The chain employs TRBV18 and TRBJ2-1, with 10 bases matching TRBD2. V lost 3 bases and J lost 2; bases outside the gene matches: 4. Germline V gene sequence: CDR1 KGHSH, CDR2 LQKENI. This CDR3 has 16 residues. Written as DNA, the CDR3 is TGTGCCAGCTCACCCCCAAGCGGGGGGGCCTACAATGAGCAGTTCTTC. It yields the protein CASSPPSGGAYNEQFF.

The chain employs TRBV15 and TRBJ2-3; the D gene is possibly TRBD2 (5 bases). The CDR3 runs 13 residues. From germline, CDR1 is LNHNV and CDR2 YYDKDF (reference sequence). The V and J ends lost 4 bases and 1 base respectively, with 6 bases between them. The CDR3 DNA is TGTGCCACCAGCACCGGGGGCACAGATACGCAGTATTTT. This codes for CATSTGGTDTQYF.

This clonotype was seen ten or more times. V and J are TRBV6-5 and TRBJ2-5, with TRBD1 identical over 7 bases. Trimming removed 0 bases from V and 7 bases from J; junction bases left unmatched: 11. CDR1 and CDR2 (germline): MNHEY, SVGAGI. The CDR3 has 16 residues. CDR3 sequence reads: CASSYSDRSRLRTQYF. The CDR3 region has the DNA TGTGCCAGCAGTTACTCGGACAGGTCGAGACTACGGACCCAGTACTTC.

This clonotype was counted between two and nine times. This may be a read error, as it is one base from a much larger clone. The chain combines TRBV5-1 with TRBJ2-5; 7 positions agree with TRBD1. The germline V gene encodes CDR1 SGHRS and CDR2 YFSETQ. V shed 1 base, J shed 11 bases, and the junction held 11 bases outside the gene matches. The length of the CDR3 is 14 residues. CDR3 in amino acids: CASSLKTGNNEQYF. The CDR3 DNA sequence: TGCGCCAGCAGCTTGAAGACAGGGAACAATGAGCAGTACTTC.

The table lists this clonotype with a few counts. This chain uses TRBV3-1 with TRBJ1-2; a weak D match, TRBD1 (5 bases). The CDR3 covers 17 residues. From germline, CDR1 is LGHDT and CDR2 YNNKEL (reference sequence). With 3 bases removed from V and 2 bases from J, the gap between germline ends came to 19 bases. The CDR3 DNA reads TGTGCCAGCAGCCACCATGGAGGGGTGCGAAGGAACTATGGCTACACCTTC. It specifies CASSHHGGVRRNYGYTF.

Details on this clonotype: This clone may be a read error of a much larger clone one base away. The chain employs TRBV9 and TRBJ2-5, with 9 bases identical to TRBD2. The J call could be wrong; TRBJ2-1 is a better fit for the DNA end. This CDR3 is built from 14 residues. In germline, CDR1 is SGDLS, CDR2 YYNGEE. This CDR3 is CASSGLADQETQFF. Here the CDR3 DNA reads TGTGCCAGCAGCGGACTAGCGGACCAAGAGACCCAGTTCTTC.

The CDR3 sequence: CASSLAIDRRNNEQFF. The CDR3, as DNA: TGCGCCAGCAGCTTGGCGATCGACAGGCGGAACAATGAGCAGTTCTTC. The chain joins TRBV5-1 to TRBJ2-1; D might be TRBD1 (6 bases). Germline CDR1 SGHRS, CDR2 YFSETQ. There are 16 residues in the CDR3. V was shortened by 0 bases and J by 5 bases, with 15 bases between the two germline ends.

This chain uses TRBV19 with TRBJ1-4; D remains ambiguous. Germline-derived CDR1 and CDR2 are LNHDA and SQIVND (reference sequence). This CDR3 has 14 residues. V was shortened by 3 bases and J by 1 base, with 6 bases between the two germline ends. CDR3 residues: CASSIGITNEKLFF. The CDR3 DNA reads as TGTGCCAGTAGTATCGGGATAACTAATGAAAAACTGTTTTTT.

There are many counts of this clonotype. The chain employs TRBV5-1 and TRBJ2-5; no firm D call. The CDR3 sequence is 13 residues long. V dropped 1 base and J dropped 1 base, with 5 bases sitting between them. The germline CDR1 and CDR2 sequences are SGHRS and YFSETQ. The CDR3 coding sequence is TGCGCCAGCAGCTTGTTTCCCCAAGAGACCCAGTACTTC. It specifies CASSLFPQETQYF.

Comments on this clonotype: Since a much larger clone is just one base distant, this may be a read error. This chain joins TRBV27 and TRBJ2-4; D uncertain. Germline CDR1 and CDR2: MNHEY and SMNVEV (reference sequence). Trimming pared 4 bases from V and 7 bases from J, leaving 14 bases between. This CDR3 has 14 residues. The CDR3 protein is CASSCRDGSNIQYF. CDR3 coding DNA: TGTGCCAGCAGTTGTAGAGACGGCAGCAACATTCAGTACTTC.

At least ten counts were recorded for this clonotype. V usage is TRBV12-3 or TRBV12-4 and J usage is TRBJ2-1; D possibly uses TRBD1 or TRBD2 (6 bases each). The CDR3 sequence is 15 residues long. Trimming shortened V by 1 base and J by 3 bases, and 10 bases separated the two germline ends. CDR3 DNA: TGTGCCAGCAGTTTAGAGGGGGGCCTCTACAATGAGCAGTTCTTC. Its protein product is CASSLEGGLYNEQFF.